Listed below are T cell receptor beta chains from one sample, sequenced in a study of blood T cell repertoires in COVID-19. The repertoire was sequenced with immunoSEQ multiplex PCR; TCRdb's copy has only in-frame clones and lacks some. This sample has under 50,000 clones; around 80% occur once, and the top ten carry around 38%. What was sequenced was peripheral blood. These receptor sequences come from an elderly man with active or convalescent COVID-19. CDR3s include the opening cysteine and the closing phenylalanine or tryptophan. A D gene is named only where the DNA matches it firmly. Clone size, where shown, is once, few, many, or a class for clones that have expanded.

V gene: TRBV7-9; J gene: TRBJ2-7; clone size: NA; D gene: NA; CDR3 protein: CASTGKDRPSYEQYF; CDR3 DNA: TGTGCCAGCACGGGCAAAGACAGACCTTCCTACGAGCAGTACTTC
V gene: TRBV19; J gene: TRBJ2-5; clone size: NA; D gene: TRBD2; CDR3 protein: CATGLAGGPETQYF; CDR3 DNA: TGTGCCACCGGACTAGCGGGGGGCCCCGAGACCCAGTACTTC
V gene: TRBV28; J gene: TRBJ2-2; clone size: few; D gene: TRBD2; CDR3 protein: CASSGTSGRDTGELFF; CDR3 DNA: TGTGCCAGCAGCGGGACTAGCGGGAGGGACACCGGGGAGCTGTTTTTT
V gene: TRBV12-3/TRBV12-4; J gene: TRBJ1-1; clone size: few; D gene: NA; CDR3 protein: CASSRVNTEAFF; CDR3 DNA: TGTGCCAGCAGTCGGGTGAACACTGAAGCTTTCTTT
V gene: TRBV4-3; J gene: TRBJ2-1; clone size: NA; D gene: TRBD1; CDR3 protein: CASSQDRGHYNEQFF; CDR3 DNA: TGCGCCAGCAGCCAAGATAGGGGGCACTACAATGAGCAGTTCTTC
V gene: TRBV7-2; J gene: TRBJ1-5; clone size: NA; D gene: NA; CDR3 protein: CASSLDRGGPGPQHF; CDR3 DNA: TGTGCCAGCAGCTTAGATAGGGGGGGTCCTGGGCCCCAGCATTTT
V gene: TRBV4-1; J gene: TRBJ1-4; clone size: NA; D gene: NA; CDR3 protein: CASSQAYLANEKLFF; CDR3 DNA: TGCGCCAGCAGCCAAGCATACCTAGCTAATGAAAAACTGTTTTTT
V gene: TRBV24-1; J gene: TRBJ2-1; clone size: NA; D gene: TRBD2; CDR3 protein: CATSDSGTSVVHEQFF; CDR3 DNA: TGTGCCACCAGTGATTCCGGGACTAGTGTCGTCCATGAGCAGTTCTTC
V gene: TRBV6-2/TRBV6-3; J gene: TRBJ2-7; clone size: NA; D gene: TRBD1; CDR3 protein: CASSLTGSSYEQYF; CDR3 DNA: TGTGCCAGCAGTTTGACAGGGAGCTCCTACGAGCAGTACTTC
V gene: TRBV6-6; J gene: TRBJ2-7; clone size: few; D gene: TRBD2; CDR3 protein: CASSYQGGSYEQYF; CDR3 DNA: TGTGCCAGCAGCTACCAAGGCGGGAGCTACGAGCAGTACTTC
V gene: TRBV28; J gene: TRBJ1-4; clone size: NA; D gene: NA; CDR3 protein: CASSLATDNEKLFF; CDR3 DNA: TGTGCCAGCAGTTTGGCCACCGATAATGAAAAACTGTTTTTT
V gene: TRBV18; J gene: TRBJ2-7; clone size: large; D gene: TRBD1; CDR3 protein: CASQGGDSYEQYF; CDR3 DNA: TGTGCCAGTCAAGGGGGCGACTCCTACGAGCAGTACTTC
V gene: TRBV7-9; J gene: TRBJ2-1; clone size: NA; D gene: NA; CDR3 protein: CASKLSGEQFF; CDR3 DNA: TGTGCCAGCAAACTCTCAGGGGAGCAGTTCTTC
V gene: TRBV5-1; J gene: TRBJ2-7; clone size: NA; D gene: TRBD2; CDR3 protein: CASSLTSGPGGQYF; CDR3 DNA: TGCGCCAGCAGCTTGACTAGCGGCCCGGGTGGGCAGTACTTC
V gene: TRBV6-2/TRBV6-3; J gene: TRBJ2-7; clone size: NA; D gene: TRBD1; CDR3 protein: CASSYPRDRGGYEQYF; CDR3 DNA: TGTGCCAGCAGTTACCCCCGGGACAGGGGGGGTTACGAGCAGTACTTC
V gene: TRBV19; J gene: TRBJ1-4; clone size: once; D gene: NA; CDR3 protein: CASRPASGHRNEKLFF; CDR3 DNA: TGTGCCAGTAGACCCGCTTCCGGACACAGAAATGAAAAACTGTTTTTT
V gene: TRBV28; J gene: TRBJ2-2; clone size: NA; D gene: TRBD2; CDR3 protein: CASRRGAGELFF; CDR3 DNA: TGTGCCAGCAGACGGGGGGCCGGGGAGCTGTTTTTT
V gene: TRBV27; J gene: TRBJ2-7; clone size: NA; D gene: TRBD1; CDR3 protein: CASSQGLGTGQFDEQYF; CDR3 DNA: TGTGCCAGCAGCCAAGGGTTGGGGACAGGACAATTCGACGAGCAGTACTTC
V gene: TRBV24-1; J gene: TRBJ2-1; clone size: NA; D gene: TRBD2; CDR3 protein: CATTGAGVAGGEQFF; CDR3 DNA: TGTGCCACCACAGGAGCTGGGGTAGCGGGCGGTGAGCAGTTCTTC
V gene: TRBV19; J gene: TRBJ2-1; clone size: NA; D gene: NA; CDR3 protein: CASTAGQIEQFF; CDR3 DNA: TGTGCCAGTACCGCAGGACAGATTGAGCAGTTCTTC
V gene: TRBV5-6; J gene: TRBJ1-1; clone size: medium-sized; D gene: NA; CDR3 protein: CASSPPGVTEAFF; CDR3 DNA: TGTGCCAGCAGCCCTCCAGGGGTCACTGAAGCTTTCTTT
V gene: TRBV2; J gene: TRBJ1-1; clone size: NA; D gene: NA; CDR3 protein: CASSPDILRGAFF; CDR3 DNA: TGTGCCAGCAGTCCCGACATTCTACGGGGGGCTTTCTTT
V gene: TRBV19; J gene: TRBJ2-1; clone size: NA; D gene: TRBD1; CDR3 protein: CATEPLGTGAYNEQFF; CDR3 DNA: TGTGCCACCGAACCTCTCGGGACAGGAGCCTACAATGAGCAGTTCTTC
V gene: TRBV7-8; J gene: TRBJ2-7; clone size: NA; D gene: TRBD1; CDR3 protein: CASSPGTGYYEQYF; CDR3 DNA: TGTGCCAGCAGCCCCGGGACAGGATACTACGAGCAGTACTTC
V gene: TRBV18; J gene: TRBJ1-3; clone size: few; D gene: TRBD1; CDR3 protein: CASSLGQGANTIYF; CDR3 DNA: TGTGCCAGCTCACTAGGACAGGGGGCGAACACCATATATTTT
V gene: TRBV19; J gene: TRBJ2-1; clone size: NA; D gene: NA; CDR3 protein: CASSVYNEQFF; CDR3 DNA: TGTGCCAGTAGTGTATACAATGAGCAGTTCTTC
V gene: TRBV7-6; J gene: TRBJ2-7; clone size: NA; D gene: TRBD1; CDR3 protein: CASSKTGDGAQYF; CDR3 DNA: TGTGCCAGCAGTAAAACAGGGGACGGAGCGCAGTACTTC
V gene: TRBV3-1/TRBV3-2; J gene: TRBJ2-2; clone size: NA; D gene: NA; CDR3 protein: CASSRQKGLIPNTGELFF; CDR3 DNA: TGTGCCAGCAGCCGCCAAAAGGGACTTATTCCGAACACCGGGGAGCTGTTTTTT
V gene: TRBV28; J gene: TRBJ2-5; clone size: NA; D gene: NA; CDR3 protein: CASSLFGGDEETQYF; CDR3 DNA: TGTGCCAGCAGTTTATTCGGCGGTGACGAAGAGACCCAGTACTTC
V gene: TRBV3-1/TRBV3-2; J gene: TRBJ2-2; clone size: NA; D gene: TRBD1; CDR3 protein: CASSQLTGFTGELFF; CDR3 DNA: TGTGCCAGCAGCCAACTGACAGGGTTCACCGGGGAGCTGTTTTTT
V gene: TRBV7-2; J gene: TRBJ2-3; clone size: once; D gene: TRBD1; CDR3 protein: CASRRTGPTDTQYF; CDR3 DNA: TGTGCCAGCAGGAGGACAGGCCCCACAGATACGCAGTATTTT
V gene: TRBV9; J gene: TRBJ1-3; clone size: NA; D gene: TRBD1; CDR3 protein: CASSARGIGTGSGNTIYF; CDR3 DNA: TGTGCCAGCAGCGCCAGGGGGATTGGGACAGGCTCTGGAAACACCATATATTTT
V gene: TRBV11-2; J gene: TRBJ2-7; clone size: few; D gene: TRBD2; CDR3 protein: CASSLEALAGALSHEQYF; CDR3 DNA: TGTGCCAGCAGCTTAGAAGCTCTAGCGGGAGCTTTGTCCCACGAGCAGTACTTC
V gene: TRBV7-2; J gene: TRBJ2-5; clone size: NA; D gene: NA; CDR3 protein: CASSPETRAYGETQYF; CDR3 DNA: TGTGCCAGCAGCCCAGAAACCAGGGCGTACGGGGAGACCCAGTACTTC
V gene: TRBV4-2; J gene: TRBJ2-7; clone size: few; D gene: NA; CDR3 protein: CASSAGGIEQYF; CDR3 DNA: TGTGCCAGCAGCGCAGGGGGGATAGAGCAGTACTTC
V gene: TRBV18; J gene: TRBJ2-2; clone size: few; D gene: TRBD2; CDR3 protein: CASSPGLATGELFF; CDR3 DNA: TGTGCCAGCTCACCGGGACTAGCCACCGGGGAGCTGTTTTTT
V gene: TRBV6-4; J gene: TRBJ1-1; clone size: NA; D gene: NA; CDR3 protein: CASKEGPGMNTEAFF; CDR3 DNA: TGTGCCAGCAAGGAGGGACCCGGGATGAACACTGAAGCTTTCTTT
V gene: TRBV19; J gene: TRBJ2-1; clone size: NA; D gene: TRBD1; CDR3 protein: CASSLDRGSINEQFF; CDR3 DNA: TGTGCCAGTAGTTTAGACAGGGGGTCGATCAATGAGCAGTTCTTC
V gene: TRBV14; J gene: TRBJ2-1; clone size: few; D gene: TRBD2; CDR3 protein: CASSQVSAGVYNEQFF; CDR3 DNA: TGTGCCAGCAGCCAAGTGTCAGCGGGGGTATACAATGAGCAGTTCTTC
V gene: TRBV18; J gene: TRBJ1-6; clone size: NA; D gene: TRBD1; CDR3 protein: CASSREQGGNNSPLHF; CDR3 DNA: TGTGCCAGCTCACGAGAACAGGGGGGCAATAATTCACCCCTCCACTTT
V gene: TRBV6-2/TRBV6-3; J gene: TRBJ2-7; clone size: NA; D gene: NA; CDR3 protein: CASSQVSYEQYF; CDR3 DNA: TGTGCCAGCAGTCAGGTTTCCTACGAGCAGTACTTC
V gene: TRBV29-1; J gene: TRBJ2-1; clone size: NA; D gene: TRBD2; CDR3 protein: CSVRLAGYNEQFF; CDR3 DNA: TGCAGCGTTCGCCTAGCGGGTTACAATGAGCAGTTCTTC
V gene: TRBV2; J gene: TRBJ1-4; clone size: NA; D gene: TRBD1; CDR3 protein: CASSGTGTGAGLEKLFF; CDR3 DNA: TGTGCCAGCAGTGGCACCGGGACAGGGGCGGGACTGGAAAAACTGTTTTTT
V gene: TRBV11-3; J gene: TRBJ2-1; clone size: once; D gene: TRBD2; CDR3 protein: CASSFGGRGGEQFF; CDR3 DNA: TGTGCCAGCAGCTTCGGAGGACGGGGGGGTGAGCAGTTCTTC
V gene: TRBV28; J gene: TRBJ1-4; clone size: NA; D gene: NA; CDR3 protein: CASSLAGTNEKLFF; CDR3 DNA: TGTGCCAGCAGTTTAGCAGGTACCAATGAAAAACTGTTTTTT
V gene: TRBV29-1; J gene: TRBJ2-1; clone size: few; D gene: TRBD1; CDR3 protein: CSATGNTGEQFF; CDR3 DNA: TGCAGCGCGACAGGGAACACGGGTGAGCAGTTCTTC
V gene: TRBV6-5; J gene: TRBJ2-5; clone size: NA; D gene: NA; CDR3 protein: CASTDSIVQETQYF; CDR3 DNA: TGTGCCAGCACCGATAGCATCGTGCAAGAGACCCAGTACTTC
V gene: TRBV7-9; J gene: TRBJ1-2; clone size: NA; D gene: TRBD1; CDR3 protein: CASSLEGAEANYGYTF; CDR3 DNA: TGTGCCAGCAGCTTAGAGGGGGCGGAAGCTAACTATGGCTACACCTTC
V gene: TRBV20-1; J gene: TRBJ2-3; clone size: NA; D gene: NA; CDR3 protein: CSASTLELDPSTDTQYF; CDR3 DNA: TGCAGTGCTAGTACGTTGGAGCTAGACCCTAGCACAGATACGCAGTATTTT
V gene: TRBV28; J gene: TRBJ2-1; clone size: NA; D gene: NA; CDR3 protein: CASTPLGAGNSNEQFF; CDR3 DNA: TGTGCCAGCACCCCCTTAGGGGCGGGAAATTCCAATGAGCAGTTCTTC
V gene: TRBV27; J gene: TRBJ1-2; clone size: once; D gene: NA; CDR3 protein: CASSLGREYGYTF; CDR3 DNA: TGTGCCAGCAGTTTAGGCAGGGAATATGGCTACACCTTC
V gene: TRBV27; J gene: TRBJ2-5; clone size: few; D gene: TRBD2; CDR3 protein: CASRGGGRAVGTQYF; CDR3 DNA: TGTGCCAGCAGAGGGGGCGGGAGGGCCGTCGGGACCCAGTACTTC
V gene: TRBV27; J gene: TRBJ2-3; clone size: few; D gene: NA; CDR3 protein: CASSLMSGTDTQYF; CDR3 DNA: TGTGCCAGCAGTTTGATGTCAGGGACAGATACGCAGTATTTT
V gene: TRBV30; J gene: TRBJ2-7; clone size: NA; D gene: NA; CDR3 protein: CAWRGVGLSYEQYF; CDR3 DNA: TGTGCCTGGAGGGGGGTCGGACTATCTTACGAGCAGTACTTC
V gene: TRBV28; J gene: TRBJ1-5; clone size: NA; D gene: TRBD1; CDR3 protein: CASSSTGGRQPQHF; CDR3 DNA: TGTGCCAGCAGTTCCACAGGGGGCCGCCAGCCCCAGCATTTT